The 12 T cell receptor beta chains reported below all come from one sample, sequenced in a study of cytotoxic CD8 clonotypes in ibrutinib-treated CLL. Only in-frame clones appear in the TCRdb table, and some are missing; sequencing was by immunoSEQ multiplex PCR. Among more than 140,000 clones listed, roughly 80% were seen once. The sequencing here drew on PBMCs, taken after 12 months of ibrutinib treatment. The source of these receptors is a human donor with chronic lymphocytic leukemia.

The genes are TRBV5-8 and TRBJ2-5, with D unresolved. Trimming removed 1 base at V and 2 bases at J, with 3 bases between. There are 12 residues in the CDR3. Germline V gives CDR1 SGHTS, CDR2 YDEGEE. This CDR3 reads CASSLLQETQYF. CDR3 nucleotide sequence: TGTGCCAGCAGCTTGTTACAAGAGACCCAGTACTTC.

This clone has only a few counts. This rearrangement joins TRBV23-1 to TRBJ1-5, with D maybe TRBD1 (6 bases). TRBV23-1 carries the ORF label, with uncertain function. The V gene lost 9 bases and the J gene lost 4 bases, with 16 bases spanning the gap. The CDR3 has 14 amino acids. CDR3 region: CARTGRPQNQPQHF. As DNA, the CDR3 is TGCGCCAGGACAGGTCGCCCTCAAAATCAGCCCCAGCATTTT.

This clone was seen once. V and J are TRBV6-1 and TRBJ1-2; TRBD1 agrees at 8 bases. The CDR3 length is 14 residues. Germline CDR1 and CDR2: MNHNS and SASEGT. V was clipped by 5 bases and J by 4 bases; unmatched bases: 6. CDR3 sequence reads: CASSRTGLAYGYTF. The CDR3 DNA reads TGTGCCAGCAGTCGGACAGGGTTGGCCTATGGCTACACCTTC.

The chain combines TRBV10-3 with TRBJ2-5; D is possibly TRBD2 (5 bases). The CDR3 loop spans 13 amino acids. Germline CDR1 and CDR2: ENHRY and SYGVKD. Trimming cost V 7 bases and J 5 bases, with 14 bases left between them. CDR3 in amino acids: CAITPGSGETQYF. CDR3 DNA sequence: TGTGCCATCACCCCGGGGAGTGGGGAGACCCAGTACTTC.

The V and J genes are TRBV28 and TRBJ2-6; 12 bases fit TRBD1. V gave up 3 bases and J gave up 4 bases; unmatched junction bases: 7. The germline gives CDR1 MDHEN, CDR2 SYDVKM. The CDR3 has 18 amino acids. The CDR3: CASSLGGQGAVGANVLTF. The CDR3 coding sequence is TGTGCCAGCAGTTTGGGGGGACAGGGGGCAGTCGGGGCCAACGTCCTGACTTTC.

The V call is TRBV27, the J call TRBJ1-5; D not resolved. From germline, CDR1 is MNHEY and CDR2 SMNVEV (reference sequence). Deletions cut 0 bases from V and 1 base from J, with 4 bases between. This CDR3 spans 14 amino acids. CDR3 region: CASSLSGSNQPQHF. The CDR3 coding sequence is TGTGCCAGCAGTTTATCGGGGAGCAATCAGCCCCAGCATTTT.

The chain carries TRBV11-2 and TRBJ2-5; D ambiguous. The V and J ends lost 7 bases and 5 bases respectively, with 26 bases between them. The CDR3 has 17 residues. From germline, CDR1 is SGHAT and CDR2 FQNNGV. The DNA of the CDR3 is TGTGCCAGCATCCCTGGTCTTACCGCAGTTTTTGGCGAGACCCAGTACTTC. Residues: CASIPGLTAVFGETQYF.

The chain has TRBV5-1 and TRBJ2-1; TRBD2 might be the D (5 bases). Germline CDR1 and CDR2: SGHRS and YFSETQ. V lost 0 bases, J lost 3 bases, and 13 bases lay in between. The CDR3 totals 16 residues. The CDR3 loop is CASSLESGLVYNEQFF. For the CDR3, the DNA is TGCGCCAGCAGCTTGGAATCGGGGTTGGTCTACAATGAGCAGTTCTTC.

This clone was seen many times. The V and J genes are TRBV6-1 and TRBJ2-2, with 8 bases identical to TRBD1. Germline V gives CDR1 MNHNS, CDR2 SASEGT. With V trimmed by 4 bases and J by 0 bases, 10 bases remained unmatched. The CDR3 is 18 residues long. In nucleotides, the CDR3 is TGTGCCAGCAGTGCCAAGGGGTCGGGACAGGCGAACACCGGGGAGCTGTTTTTT. It specifies CASSAKGSGQANTGELFF.

The chain has TRBV19 and TRBJ2-5, with D uncertain. CDR1 and CDR2 from the germline V gene are LNHDA and SQIVND (reference sequence). Trimming stripped 3 bases from V and 2 bases from J, with 7 bases between. CDR3 length equals 13 residues. The CDR3 loop reads CASSIGQQETQYF. The CDR3 DNA is TGTGCCAGTAGTATTGGGCAGCAAGAGACCCAGTACTTC.

The CDR3 loop reads CASSLDVGLEQETQYF. The CDR3, as DNA: TGTGCCAGCAGCCTAGATGTGGGTTTAGAGCAAGAGACCCAGTACTTC. The chain employs TRBV28 and TRBJ2-5; D is uncertain. CDR1 is MDHEN, CDR2 SYDVKM, per germline. V gave up 6 bases and J gave up 2 bases, with 19 bases separating them. The length of the CDR3 is 16 residues.

The rearrangement uses TRBV11-3 and TRBJ2-2; possibly TRBD1 for D (6 bases). This CDR3 is built from 13 residues. Germline CDR1 and CDR2: SGHNT and YENEEA. The V end was cut by 3 bases, the J end by 6 bases, with 8 bases between. CDR3 amino acids: CASSFPGAGELFF. Here the CDR3 DNA reads TGTGCCAGCAGCTTCCCAGGGGCCGGGGAGCTGTTTTTT.